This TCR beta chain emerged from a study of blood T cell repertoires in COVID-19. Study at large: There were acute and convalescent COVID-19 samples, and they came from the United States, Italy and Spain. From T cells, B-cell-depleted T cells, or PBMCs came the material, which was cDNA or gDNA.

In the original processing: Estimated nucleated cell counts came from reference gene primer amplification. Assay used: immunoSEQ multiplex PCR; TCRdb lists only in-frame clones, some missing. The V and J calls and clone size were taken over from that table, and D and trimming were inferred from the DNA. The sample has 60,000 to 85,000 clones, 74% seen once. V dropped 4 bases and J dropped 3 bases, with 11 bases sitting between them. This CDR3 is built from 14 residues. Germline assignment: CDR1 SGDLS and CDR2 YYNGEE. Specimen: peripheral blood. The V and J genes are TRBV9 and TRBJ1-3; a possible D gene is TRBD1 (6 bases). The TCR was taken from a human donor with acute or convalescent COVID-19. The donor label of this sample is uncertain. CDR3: CASSIQGFGNTIYF. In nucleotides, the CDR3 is TGTGCCAGCAGCATACAGGGCTTTGGAAACACCATATATTTT.